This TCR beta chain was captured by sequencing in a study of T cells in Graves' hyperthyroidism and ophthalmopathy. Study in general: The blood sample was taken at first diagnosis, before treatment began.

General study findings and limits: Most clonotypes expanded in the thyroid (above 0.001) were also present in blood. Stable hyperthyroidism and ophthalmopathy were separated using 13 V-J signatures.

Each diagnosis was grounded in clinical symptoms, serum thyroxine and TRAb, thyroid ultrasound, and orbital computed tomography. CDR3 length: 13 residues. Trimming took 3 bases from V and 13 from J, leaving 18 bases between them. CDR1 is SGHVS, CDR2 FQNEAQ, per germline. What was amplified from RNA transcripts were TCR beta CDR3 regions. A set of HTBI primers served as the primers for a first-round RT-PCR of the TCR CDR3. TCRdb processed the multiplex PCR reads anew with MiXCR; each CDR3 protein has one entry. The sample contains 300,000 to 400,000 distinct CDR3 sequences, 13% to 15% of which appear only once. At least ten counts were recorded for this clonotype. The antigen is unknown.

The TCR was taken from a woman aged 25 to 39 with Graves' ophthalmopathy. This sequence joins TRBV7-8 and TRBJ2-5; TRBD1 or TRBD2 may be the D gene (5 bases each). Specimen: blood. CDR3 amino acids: CASSLDLRDPRYF. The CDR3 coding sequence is TGTGCCAGCAGCTTGGACCTACGGGACCCCCGGTACTTC.